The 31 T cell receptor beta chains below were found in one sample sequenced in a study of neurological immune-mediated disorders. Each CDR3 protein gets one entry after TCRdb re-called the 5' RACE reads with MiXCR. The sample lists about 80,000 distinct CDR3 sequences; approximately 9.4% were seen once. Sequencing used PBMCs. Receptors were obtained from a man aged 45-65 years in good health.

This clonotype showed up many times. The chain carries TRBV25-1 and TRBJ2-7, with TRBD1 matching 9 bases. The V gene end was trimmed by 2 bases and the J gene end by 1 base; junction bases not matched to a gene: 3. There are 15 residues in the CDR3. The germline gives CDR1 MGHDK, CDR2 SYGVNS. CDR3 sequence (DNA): TGTGCCAGCAGTGAACAGGACAGGGGTTCCTACGAGCAGTACTTC. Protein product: CASSEQDRGSYEQYF.

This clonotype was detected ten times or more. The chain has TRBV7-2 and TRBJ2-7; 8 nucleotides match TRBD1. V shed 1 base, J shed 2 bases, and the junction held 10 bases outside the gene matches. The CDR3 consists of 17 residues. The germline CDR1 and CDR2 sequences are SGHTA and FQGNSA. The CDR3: CASSLVGAGTGPYEQYF. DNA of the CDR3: TGTGCCAGCAGCTTAGTTGGGGCCGGGACAGGTCCCTACGAGCAGTACTTC.

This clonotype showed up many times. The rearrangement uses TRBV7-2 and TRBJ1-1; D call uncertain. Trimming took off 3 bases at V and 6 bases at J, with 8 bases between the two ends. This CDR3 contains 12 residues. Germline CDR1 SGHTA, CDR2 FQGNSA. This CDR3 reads CASSFPWSEAFF. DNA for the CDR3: TGTGCCAGCAGCTTCCCCTGGTCTGAAGCTTTCTTT.

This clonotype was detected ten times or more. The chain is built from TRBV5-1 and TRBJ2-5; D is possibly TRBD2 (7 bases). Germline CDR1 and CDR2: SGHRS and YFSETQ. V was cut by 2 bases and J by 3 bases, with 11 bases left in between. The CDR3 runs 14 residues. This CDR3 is CASSFRGAEETQYF. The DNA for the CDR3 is TGCGCCAGCAGCTTCCGGGGGGCCGAAGAGACCCAGTACTTC.

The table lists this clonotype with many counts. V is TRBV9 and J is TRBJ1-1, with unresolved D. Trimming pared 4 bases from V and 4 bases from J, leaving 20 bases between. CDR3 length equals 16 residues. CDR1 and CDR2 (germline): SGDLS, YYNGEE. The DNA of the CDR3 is TGTGCCAGCAGCCCCAGCCCCGGGGTCCCGGGCACTGAAGCTTTCTTT. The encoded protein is CASSPSPGVPGTEAFF.

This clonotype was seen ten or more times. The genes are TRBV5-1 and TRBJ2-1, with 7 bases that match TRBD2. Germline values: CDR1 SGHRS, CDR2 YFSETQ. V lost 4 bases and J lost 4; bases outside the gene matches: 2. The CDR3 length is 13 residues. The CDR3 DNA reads TGCGCCAGCAGCACGCGGGAGTACAATGAGCAGTTCTTC. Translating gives CASSTREYNEQFF.

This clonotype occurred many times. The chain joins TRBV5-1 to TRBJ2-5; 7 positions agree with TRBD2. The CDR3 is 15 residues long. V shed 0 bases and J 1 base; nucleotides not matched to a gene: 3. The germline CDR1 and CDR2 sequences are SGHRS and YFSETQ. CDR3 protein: CASSLATGGQETQYF. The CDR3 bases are TGCGCCAGCAGCTTGGCCACGGGGGGCCAAGAGACCCAGTACTTC. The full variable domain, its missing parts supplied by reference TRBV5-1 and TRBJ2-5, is KAGVTQTPRYLIKTRGQQVTLSCSPISGHRSVSWYQQTPGQGLQFLFEYFSETQRNKGNFPGRFSGRQFSNSRSEMNVSTLELGDSALYLCASSLATGGQETQYFGPGTRLLVL.

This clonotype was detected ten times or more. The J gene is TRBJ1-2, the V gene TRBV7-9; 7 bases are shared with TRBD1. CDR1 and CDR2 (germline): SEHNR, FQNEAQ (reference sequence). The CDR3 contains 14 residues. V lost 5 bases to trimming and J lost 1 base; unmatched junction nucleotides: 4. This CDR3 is CASSQGQSNYGYTF. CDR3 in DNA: TGTGCCAGCAGCCAGGGACAGAGTAACTATGGCTACACCTTC.

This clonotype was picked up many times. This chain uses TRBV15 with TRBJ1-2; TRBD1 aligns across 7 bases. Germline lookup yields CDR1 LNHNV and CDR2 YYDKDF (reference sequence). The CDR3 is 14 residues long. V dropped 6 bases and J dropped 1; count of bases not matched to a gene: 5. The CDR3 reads CATSLGQSNYGYTF. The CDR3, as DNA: TGTGCCACCAGTTTGGGACAGAGTAACTATGGCTACACCTTC.

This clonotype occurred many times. The CDR3 DNA sequence: TGCGCCAGCAGCTTAGTTGGTATGAACACTGAAGCTTTCTTT. Translation gives CASSLVGMNTEAFF. The V gene is TRBV5-1, the J gene TRBJ1-1; unclear D gene. Germline CDR1 and CDR2: SGHRS and YFSETQ. V lost 2 bases and J 0 bases, leaving 8 bases between the germline ends. The CDR3 runs 14 residues.

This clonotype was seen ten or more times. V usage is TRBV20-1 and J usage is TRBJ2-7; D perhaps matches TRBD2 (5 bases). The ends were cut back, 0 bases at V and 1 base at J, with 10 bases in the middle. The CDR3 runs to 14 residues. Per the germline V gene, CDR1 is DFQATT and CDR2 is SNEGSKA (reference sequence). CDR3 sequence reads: CSARDSQRSYEQYF. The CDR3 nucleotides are TGCAGTGCTAGAGATTCTCAGCGGTCCTACGAGCAGTACTTC.

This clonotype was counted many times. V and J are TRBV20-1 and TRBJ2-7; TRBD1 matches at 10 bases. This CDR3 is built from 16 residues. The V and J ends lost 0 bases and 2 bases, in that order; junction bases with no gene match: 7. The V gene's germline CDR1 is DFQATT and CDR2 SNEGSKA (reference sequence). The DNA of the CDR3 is TGCAGTGCTAGAGATCAAGACAGGGGGCACCCCTACGAGCAGTACTTC. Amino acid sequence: CSARDQDRGHPYEQYF.

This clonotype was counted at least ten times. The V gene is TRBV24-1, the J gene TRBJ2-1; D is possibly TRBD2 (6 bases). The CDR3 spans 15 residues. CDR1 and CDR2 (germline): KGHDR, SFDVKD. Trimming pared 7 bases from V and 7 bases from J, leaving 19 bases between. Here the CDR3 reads CATSIGTPGRNEQFF. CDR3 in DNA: TGTGCCACCAGCATAGGGACTCCCGGTAGGAATGAGCAGTTCTTC.

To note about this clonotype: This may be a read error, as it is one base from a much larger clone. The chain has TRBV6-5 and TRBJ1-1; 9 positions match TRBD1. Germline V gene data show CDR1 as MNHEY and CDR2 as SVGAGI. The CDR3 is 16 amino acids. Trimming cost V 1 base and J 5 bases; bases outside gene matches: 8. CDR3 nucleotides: TGTGCCAGCAGTTACTTACAGGGGGCTGGAGGTACTGAAGCTTTCTTT. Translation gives CASSYLQGAGGTEAFF.

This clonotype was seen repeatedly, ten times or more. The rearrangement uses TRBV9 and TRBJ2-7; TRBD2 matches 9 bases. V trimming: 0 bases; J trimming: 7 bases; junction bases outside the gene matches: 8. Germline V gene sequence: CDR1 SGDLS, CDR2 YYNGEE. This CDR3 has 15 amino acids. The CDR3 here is CASSVDGGRAQEQYF. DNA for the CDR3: TGTGCCAGCAGCGTAGATGGCGGGAGGGCCCAGGAGCAGTACTTC.

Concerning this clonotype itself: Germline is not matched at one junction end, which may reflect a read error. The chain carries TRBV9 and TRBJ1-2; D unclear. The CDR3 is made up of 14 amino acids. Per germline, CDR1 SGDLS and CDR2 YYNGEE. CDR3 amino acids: CSSSSGQWNYGYTF. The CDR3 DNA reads TGTTCCAGCTCCTCCGGGCAGTGGAACTATGGCTACACCTTC.

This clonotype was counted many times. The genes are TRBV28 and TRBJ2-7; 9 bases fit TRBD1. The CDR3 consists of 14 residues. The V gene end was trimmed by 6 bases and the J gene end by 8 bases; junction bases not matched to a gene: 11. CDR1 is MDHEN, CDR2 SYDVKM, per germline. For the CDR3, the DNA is TGTGCCAGCAGCCGGCCGGGACAGGGACCACAGCAGTACTTC. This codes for CASSRPGQGPQQYF.

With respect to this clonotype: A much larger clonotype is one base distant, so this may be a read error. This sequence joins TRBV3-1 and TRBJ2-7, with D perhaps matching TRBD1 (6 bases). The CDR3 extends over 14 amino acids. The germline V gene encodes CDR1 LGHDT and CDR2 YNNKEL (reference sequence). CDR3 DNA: TGTGCCAACAGCCCGACAGGAGTCTCCTACGAGCAGTACTTC. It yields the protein CANSPTGVSYEQYF.

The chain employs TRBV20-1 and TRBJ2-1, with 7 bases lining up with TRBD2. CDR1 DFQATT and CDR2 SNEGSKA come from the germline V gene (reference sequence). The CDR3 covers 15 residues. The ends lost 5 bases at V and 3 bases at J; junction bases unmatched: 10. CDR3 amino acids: CSASLGLSHYNEQFF. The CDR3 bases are TGCAGTGCTTCCCTGGGACTATCCCACTACAATGAGCAGTTCTTC.

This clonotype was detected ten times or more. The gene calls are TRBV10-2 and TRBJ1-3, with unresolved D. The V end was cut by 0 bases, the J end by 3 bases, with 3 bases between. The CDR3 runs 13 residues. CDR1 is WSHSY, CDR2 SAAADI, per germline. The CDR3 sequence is CASSESFGNTIYF. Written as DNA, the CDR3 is TGCGCCAGCAGTGAGTCGTTTGGAAACACCATATATTTT.

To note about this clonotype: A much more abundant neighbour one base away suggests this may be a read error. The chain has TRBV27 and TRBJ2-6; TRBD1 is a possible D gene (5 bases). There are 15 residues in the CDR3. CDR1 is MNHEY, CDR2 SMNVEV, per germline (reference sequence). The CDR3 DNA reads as TGTGCCAGCAGTTTACGGGCTTCTGGGGCCAACGTCCTGATTTTC. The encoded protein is CASSLRASGANVLIF.

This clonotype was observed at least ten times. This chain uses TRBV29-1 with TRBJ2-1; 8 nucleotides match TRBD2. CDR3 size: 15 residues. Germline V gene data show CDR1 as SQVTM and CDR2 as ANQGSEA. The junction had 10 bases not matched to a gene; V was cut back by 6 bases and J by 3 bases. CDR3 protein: CSVALAGGLYNEQFF. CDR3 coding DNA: TGCAGCGTCGCCCTGGCGGGAGGCCTCTACAATGAGCAGTTCTTC.

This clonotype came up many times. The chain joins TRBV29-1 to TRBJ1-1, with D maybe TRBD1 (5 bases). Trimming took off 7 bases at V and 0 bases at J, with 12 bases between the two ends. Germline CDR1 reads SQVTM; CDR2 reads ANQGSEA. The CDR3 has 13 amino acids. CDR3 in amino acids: CSASTAMNTEAFF. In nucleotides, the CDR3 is TGCAGCGCCTCGACAGCAATGAACACTGAAGCTTTCTTT.

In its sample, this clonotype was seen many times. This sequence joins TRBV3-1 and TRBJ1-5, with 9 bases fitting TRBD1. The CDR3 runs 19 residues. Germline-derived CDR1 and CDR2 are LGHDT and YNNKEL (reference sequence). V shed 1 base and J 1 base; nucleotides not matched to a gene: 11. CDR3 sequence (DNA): TGTGCCAGCAGCCAAGGGGCCGCGACCGGGACAGGGAGCAATCAGCCCCAGCATTTT. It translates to CASSQGAATGTGSNQPQHF.

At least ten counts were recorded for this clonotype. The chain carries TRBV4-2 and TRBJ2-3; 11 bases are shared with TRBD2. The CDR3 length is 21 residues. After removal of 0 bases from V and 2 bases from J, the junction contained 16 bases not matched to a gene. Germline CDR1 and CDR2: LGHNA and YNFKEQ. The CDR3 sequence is CASSQDQRLAGGPGFTDTQYF. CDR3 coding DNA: TGTGCCAGCAGCCAAGATCAGCGGCTAGCGGGAGGCCCGGGGTTCACAGATACGCAGTATTTT.

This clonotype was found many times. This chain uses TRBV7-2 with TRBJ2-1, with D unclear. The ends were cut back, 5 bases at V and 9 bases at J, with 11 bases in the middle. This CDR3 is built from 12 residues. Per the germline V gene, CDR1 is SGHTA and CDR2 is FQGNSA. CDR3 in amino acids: CASSLPWGEQFF. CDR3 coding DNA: TGTGCCAGCAGCCTCCCATGGGGTGAGCAGTTCTTC.

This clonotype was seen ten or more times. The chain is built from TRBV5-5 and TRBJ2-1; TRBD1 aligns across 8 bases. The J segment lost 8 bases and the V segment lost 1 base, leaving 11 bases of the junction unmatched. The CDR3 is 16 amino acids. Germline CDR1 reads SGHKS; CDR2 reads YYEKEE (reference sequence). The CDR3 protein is CASSLSGQGAIDEQFF. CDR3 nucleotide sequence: TGTGCCAGCAGCTTGAGTGGGCAGGGGGCCATAGATGAGCAGTTCTTC.

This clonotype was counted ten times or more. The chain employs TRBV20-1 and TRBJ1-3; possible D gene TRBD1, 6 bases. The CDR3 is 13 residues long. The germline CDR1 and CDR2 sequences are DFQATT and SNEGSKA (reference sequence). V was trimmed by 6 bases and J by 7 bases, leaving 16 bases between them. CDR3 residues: CSALIGGWNTIYF. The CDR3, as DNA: TGCAGTGCCCTCATAGGGGGGTGGAACACCATATATTTT.

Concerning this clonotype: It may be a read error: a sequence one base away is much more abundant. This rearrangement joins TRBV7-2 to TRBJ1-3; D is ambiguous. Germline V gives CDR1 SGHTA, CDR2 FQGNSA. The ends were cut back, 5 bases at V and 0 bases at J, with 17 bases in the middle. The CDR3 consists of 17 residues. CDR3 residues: CASSPKSGLISGNTIYF. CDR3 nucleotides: TGTGCCAGCAGCCCGAAGTCAGGACTGATCTCTGGAAACACCATATATTTT.

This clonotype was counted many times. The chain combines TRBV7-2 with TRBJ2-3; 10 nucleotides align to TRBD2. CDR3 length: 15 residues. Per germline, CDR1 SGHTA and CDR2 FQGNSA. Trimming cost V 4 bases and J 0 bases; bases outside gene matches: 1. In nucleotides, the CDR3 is TGTGCCAGCAGCTCGGGACTAGCGAGCACAGATACGCAGTATTTT. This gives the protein CASSSGLASTDTQYF. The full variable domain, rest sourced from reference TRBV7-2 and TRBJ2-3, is GAGVSQSPSNKVTEKGKDVELRCDPISGHTALYWYRQSLGQGLEFLIYFQGNSAPDKSGLPSDRFSAERTGGSVSTLTIQRTQQEDSAVYLCASSSGLASTDTQYFGPGTRLTVL.

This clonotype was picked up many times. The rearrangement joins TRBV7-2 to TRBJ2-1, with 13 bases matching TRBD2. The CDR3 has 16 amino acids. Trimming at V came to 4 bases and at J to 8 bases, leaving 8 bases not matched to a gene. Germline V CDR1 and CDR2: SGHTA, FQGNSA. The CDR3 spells CASSSLPGLAGDEQFF. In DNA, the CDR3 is TGTGCCAGCAGCTCCCTACCTGGACTAGCGGGGGATGAGCAGTTCTTC.